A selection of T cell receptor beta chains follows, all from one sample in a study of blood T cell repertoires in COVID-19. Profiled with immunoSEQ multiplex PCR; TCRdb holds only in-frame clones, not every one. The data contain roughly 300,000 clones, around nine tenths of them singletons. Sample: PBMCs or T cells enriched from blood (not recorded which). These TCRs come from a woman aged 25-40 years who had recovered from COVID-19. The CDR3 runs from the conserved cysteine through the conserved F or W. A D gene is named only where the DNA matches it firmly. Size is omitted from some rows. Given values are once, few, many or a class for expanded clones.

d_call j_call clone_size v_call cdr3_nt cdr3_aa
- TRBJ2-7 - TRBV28 TGTGCCAGCAGTTTATTCCCGTACGAGCAGTACTTC CASSLFPYEQYF
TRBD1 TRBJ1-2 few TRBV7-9 TGTGCCAGCAGCTATGGACAGGGGGCTAGAGGCTACACCTTC CASSYGQGARGYTF
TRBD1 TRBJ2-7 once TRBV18 TGTGCCAGCTCACCACCAGGGACAGGGACCAGCTACGAGCAGTACTTC CASSPPGTGTSYEQYF
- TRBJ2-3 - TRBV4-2 TGTGCCAGCAGCCAAGAATTCGGAGATACGCAGTATTTT CASSQEFGDTQYF
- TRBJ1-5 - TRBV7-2 TGTGCCAGCAGCTTATCAATCAATCAGCCCCAGCATTTT CASSLSINQPQHF
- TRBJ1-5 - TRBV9 TGTGCCAGCAGCACGGGAGGTTCGGGGCCCCAGCATTTT CASSTGGSGPQHF
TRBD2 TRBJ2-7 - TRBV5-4 TGTGCCAGCAGCCAAGGACTAGCGGGAGTTTCTACCTACGAGCAGTACTTC CASSQGLAGVSTYEQYF
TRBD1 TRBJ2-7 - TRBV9 TGTGCCAGCAGACCCGACAGGGGGCGATTTACCTACGAGCAGTACTTC CASRPDRGRFTYEQYF
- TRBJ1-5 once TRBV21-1 TGTGCCAGCAGCTACACAGGGGTAGGTCAGCCCCAGCATTTT CASSYTGVGQPQHF
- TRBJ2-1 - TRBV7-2 TGTGCCAGCAGCCCGAACAGGGAGAATGAGCAGTTCTTC CASSPNRENEQFF
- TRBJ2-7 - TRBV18 TGTGCCAGCTCCCGCCCTAACCCCCCGGAGCAGTACTTC CASSRPNPPEQYF
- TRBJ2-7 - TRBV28 TGTGCCAGCACTGCTTCACACAACGAGCAGTACTTC CASTASHNEQYF
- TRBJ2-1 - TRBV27 TGTGCCAGCAGTTTATCTCTCACCCGGGGCTACAATGAGCAGTTCTTC CASSLSLTRGYNEQFF
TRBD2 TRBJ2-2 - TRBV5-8 TGTGCCAGCGCCGGGACTAGCGGGAGGAAGCCCAACACCGGGGAGCTGTTTTTT CASAGTSGRKPNTGELFF
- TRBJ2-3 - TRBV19 TGTGCCAGTAGTATAGGAGGAGCGCGCACAGATACGCAGTATTTT CASSIGGARTDTQYF
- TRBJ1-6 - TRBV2 TGTGCCAGCAGTGATTATGCCCCAGGGGCCCTAAATTCACCCCTCCACTTT CASSDYAPGALNSPLHF
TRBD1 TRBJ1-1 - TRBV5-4 TGTGCCAGCAGCTGGGACAGGAACACTGAAGCTTTCTTT CASSWDRNTEAFF
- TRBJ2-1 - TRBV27 TGTGCCAGCAGTCGAGGCGGGGAATACAATGAGCAGTTCTTC CASSRGGEYNEQFF
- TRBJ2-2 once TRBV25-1 TGTGCCAGCAGCCAGGATAGGACCGGGGAGCTGTTTTTT CASSQDRTGELFF
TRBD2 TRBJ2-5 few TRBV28 TGTGCCAGCAGTTCTCCAGGACTAGCGGGAAGGGAGACCCAGTACTTC CASSSPGLAGRETQYF
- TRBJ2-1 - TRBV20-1 TGCAGTGCAGACATAAACAATGAGCAGTTCTTC CSADINNEQFF
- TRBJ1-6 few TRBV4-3 TGCGCCAGCAGCCAAGGGGGCACGACATATAATTCACCCCTCCACTTT CASSQGGTTYNSPLHF
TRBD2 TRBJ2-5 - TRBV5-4 TGTGCCAGCAGCTTGGCCGGGACTAGCAGGCAGACCCAGTACTTC CASSLAGTSRQTQYF
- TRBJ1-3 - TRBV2 TGTGCCAGCTCCTCCCAGGACAGCTCTGGAAACACCATATATTTT CASSSQDSSGNTIYF
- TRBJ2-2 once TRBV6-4 TGTGCCAGCAGTGATATCGACACCGGGGAGCTGTTTTTT CASSDIDTGELFF
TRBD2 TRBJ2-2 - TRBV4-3 TGCGCCAGCAGCCAAGATGTACCACTAGCGGGAGGCAGGGGGGAGCTGTTTTTT CASSQDVPLAGGRGELFF
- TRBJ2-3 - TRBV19 TGTGCCAGCACCGTAGGGGCAAGCACAGATACGCAGTATTTT CASTVGASTDTQYF
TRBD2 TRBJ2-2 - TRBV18 TGTGCCAGCTCACCACGAGGACTAGCGGCTGGGGGGGAGCTGTTTTTT CASSPRGLAAGGELFF
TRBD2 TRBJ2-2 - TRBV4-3 TGCGCCAGCAGCGGAAATCTAGCGGGAGCTAGCACCGGGGAGCTGTTTTTT CASSGNLAGASTGELFF
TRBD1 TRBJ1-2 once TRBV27 TGTGCCAGCACTCCAAAATGGGGGACAGGGTCTCATGGCTACACCTTC CASTPKWGTGSHGYTF
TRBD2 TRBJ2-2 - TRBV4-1 TGCGCCAGCAGCCAAGAAAGGAGCGGGAGACACACCGGGGAGCTGTTTTTT CASSQERSGRHTGELFF
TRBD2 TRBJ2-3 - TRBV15 TGTGCCACCAGCAGAGGAGCGGGAGATGTGGATACGCAGTATTTT CATSRGAGDVDTQYF
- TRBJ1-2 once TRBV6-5 TGTGCCAGCAGTTACAGCGACTCCGACTATGGCTACACCTTC CASSYSDSDYGYTF
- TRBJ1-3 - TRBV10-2 TGCGCCAGCAGGATGGGGAGTGGTGGAAACACCATATATTTT CASRMGSGGNTIYF
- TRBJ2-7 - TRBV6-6 TGTGCCAGCAGTGCGACTACAGACGAGCAGTACTTC CASSATTDEQYF
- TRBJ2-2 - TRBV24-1 TGTGCCACCAGTGGAAATAGCGGTTACACCGGGGAGCTGTTTTTT CATSGNSGYTGELFF
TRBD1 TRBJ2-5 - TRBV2 TGTGCCAGCAGTACTTGGGGACAGGAGACCCAGTACTTC CASSTWGQETQYF
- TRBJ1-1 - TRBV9 TGTGCCAGCAGACAGGACAGTGGACCCAACACTGAAGCTTTCTTT CASRQDSGPNTEAFF
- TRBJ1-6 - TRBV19 TGTGCCGCCACGGGCGGGTTGAATTCACCCCTCCACTTT CAATGGLNSPLHF
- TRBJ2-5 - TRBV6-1 TGTGCCAGCAGTGAAAGCACCCCTTTCGGCGGGTCGAAAGAGACCCAGTACTTC CASSESTPFGGSKETQYF
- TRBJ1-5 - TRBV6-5 TGTGCCAGCAGTTCCGGGGATTCCTTGACCCAGCATTTT CASSSGDSLTQHF
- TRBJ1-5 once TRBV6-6 TGTGCCAGCAGTTCCCCGCCGGGACACGTATTT CASSSPPGHVF
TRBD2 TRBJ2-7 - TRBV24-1 TGTGCCACCGCGGGACTAGCGGGAGGTGGTTCGTGGGAGCAGTACTTC CATAGLAGGGSWEQYF
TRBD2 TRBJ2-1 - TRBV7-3 TGTGCCAGCAGCTTAGGACTAGACAATGAGCAGTTCTTC CASSLGLDNEQFF
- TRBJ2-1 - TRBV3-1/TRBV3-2 TGTGCCAGCAGCCAAAGAGCAGTGAGGTACAATGAGCAGTTCTTC CASSQRAVRYNEQFF